This passage covers 3 T cell receptor beta chains from one sample sequenced in a study of T cell responses to AZD1222 COVID-19 vaccine. The method was immunoSEQ multiplex PCR; TCRdb's version includes in-frame clones alone and lacks a portion of them. Of about 130,000 clones in the sample, 80% to 90% are singletons; the top ten hold approximately 9.4%. The starting material was peripheral blood, obtained 28 days after the second AZD1222 dose. The receptors come from an adult who received the AZD1222 COVID-19 vaccine.

This chain connects TRBV5-1 to TRBJ1-6; D is undetermined. The CDR3 is made up of 13 amino acids. V was clipped by 1 base and J by 13 bases, with 12 bases between them. CDR1 is SGHRS and CDR2 is YFSETQ in the germline V gene. CDR3 sequence reads: CASSLLYTEPLHF. The DNA of the CDR3 is TGCGCCAGCAGCTTGCTTTACACCGAGCCCCTCCACTTT.

The chain has TRBV4-1 and TRBJ1-5, with D possibly TRBD1 on 5 matching bases. CDR1 is MGHRA, CDR2 YSYEKL, per germline. V was clipped by 1 base and J by 6 bases, with 16 bases between them. The length of the CDR3 is 16 residues. The CDR3: CASSQVGQGKGQPQHF. The DNA for the CDR3 is TGCGCCAGCAGCCAAGTTGGCCAGGGAAAGGGTCAGCCCCAGCATTTT.

The V call is TRBV11-3, the J call TRBJ2-2; D call uncertain. The germline gives CDR1 SGHNT, CDR2 YENEEA. This CDR3 is 17 amino acids long. The germline V and J ends were trimmed by 1 base and 1 base, with 13 bases remaining between them. The CDR3 region is CASSLVVGVGNTGELFF. The CDR3, as DNA: TGTGCCAGCAGCTTAGTGGTGGGTGTCGGGAACACCGGGGAGCTGTTTTTT.